Presented here are 15 T cell receptor beta chains from one specimen sequenced in a study of radiation and T cells in renal cell carcinoma. Regarding time point: blood 2 weeks post-SBRT. Treatment meaning: 15 Gy SBRT to primary tumor, nephrectomy 4 weeks later. Using immunoSEQ multiplex PCR, the repertoire was profiled, and TCRdb retains in-frame clones only, with some absent. The sample includes 100,000 to 150,000 clones, around 81% of them seen just once. Sequenced material: blood, taken from a patient whose treatment included radiotherapy and nephrectomy. These receptor sequences come from a man aged 50 to 59 with renal cell carcinoma.

The J gene is TRBJ2-1, the V gene TRBV7-8; D may be TRBD2 (6 bases). CDR3 size: 17 residues. V lost 1 base to trimming and J lost 3 bases, with 16 bases between them. The germline gives CDR1 SGHVS, CDR2 FQNEAQ. CDR3 protein: CASSLGSPSEFYNEQFF. DNA for the CDR3: TGTGCCAGCAGCTTAGGGTCTCCTAGCGAGTTCTACAATGAGCAGTTCTTC.

For the CDR3, the DNA is TGTGCCAGCAGATTGACAGGGAACTATGGCTACACCTTC. Protein product: CASRLTGNYGYTF. The chain combines TRBV2 with TRBJ1-2, with TRBD1 identical over 7 bases. Germline trimming cut 6 bases from V and 2 bases from J; bases unmatched to any gene: 3. The CDR3 spans 13 residues. Per the germline V gene, CDR1 is SNHLY and CDR2 is FYNNEI.

J is TRBJ1-1 and V is TRBV7-2; a possible D gene is TRBD1 (5 bases). V shed 2 bases and J shed 2 bases, with 9 bases lying between them. CDR3 length: 14 amino acids. From germline, CDR1 is SGHTA and CDR2 FQGNSA. CDR3 sequence: CASSLLGHNTEAFF. The CDR3, as DNA: TGTGCCAGCAGCTTACTCGGACATAACACTGAAGCTTTCTTT. The full variable domain, its missing parts supplied by reference TRBV7-2 and TRBJ1-1, is GAGVSQSPSNKVTEKGKDVELRCDPISGHTALYWYRQSLGQGLEFLIYFQGNSAPDKSGLPSDRFSAERTGGSVSTLTIQRTQQEDSAVYLCASSLLGHNTEAFFGQGTRLTVV.

V gene TRBV4-1 combines with J gene TRBJ1-3; no firm D call. Trimming cost V 4 bases and J 4 bases, with 5 bases left between them. Germline V CDR1 and CDR2: MGHRA, YSYEKL. The CDR3 covers 12 residues. CDR3: CASSPQGNTIYF. The CDR3 region has the DNA TGCGCCAGCAGCCCACAGGGAAACACCATATATTTT.

The V gene is TRBV9, the J gene TRBJ2-7; 9 bases map to TRBD2. J lost 4 bases, V lost 1 base, and 6 bases had no gene match. CDR1 is SGDLS, CDR2 YYNGEE, per germline. This CDR3 region has 15 residues. The CDR3 spells CASSVKSGGLYEQYF. The CDR3 nucleotides read TGTGCCAGCAGCGTAAAAAGCGGGGGGCTGTACGAGCAGTACTTC.

This chain joins TRBV5-5 and TRBJ2-7; possible D gene TRBD2, 5 bases. This CDR3 is 14 amino acids long. V lost 5 bases and J 3 bases, leaving 15 bases between the germline ends. CDR1 is SGHKS and CDR2 is YYEKEE in the germline V gene (reference sequence). The CDR3 region has the DNA TGTGCCAGCAGATCTGAGAGAGGGAACTACGAGCAGTACTTC. Protein product: CASRSERGNYEQYF.

The V and J genes are TRBV4-1 and TRBJ1-4, with unresolved D. This CDR3 has 15 residues. Germline V gene lookup returns CDR1 MGHRA and CDR2 YSYEKL. Trimming stripped 4 bases from V and 0 bases from J, with 9 bases between. CDR3 bases: TGCGCCAGCAGCCGATACAGTGCAACTAATGAAAAACTGTTTTTT. Protein product: CASSRYSATNEKLFF.

The V call is TRBV28, the J call TRBJ1-2; tentatively, D is TRBD1 (5 bases). The CDR3 runs to 12 residues. Deletions cut 7 bases from V and 4 bases from J, with 10 bases between. Per germline, CDR1 MDHEN and CDR2 SYDVKM. CDR3 sequence reads: CASNQQAYGYTF. The CDR3 coding sequence is TGTGCCAGCAACCAACAGGCCTATGGCTACACCTTC.

This clone was detected only a few times. J is TRBJ1-1 and V is TRBV30, with D unclear. This CDR3 contains 11 residues. V lost 2 bases, J lost 11 bases, and 12 bases lay in between. The germline V gene encodes CDR1 GTSNPN and CDR2 SVGIG (reference sequence). The CDR3 loop reads CAWSFGPRAFF. CDR3 bases: TGTGCCTGGAGTTTTGGCCCGCGGGCTTTCTTT.

This clone was detected only once. V and J are TRBV2 and TRBJ1-2, with D hard to call. The V and J ends lost 1 base and 1 base respectively, with 7 bases between them. CDR3 length: 14 residues. Per the germline V gene, CDR1 is SNHLY and CDR2 is FYNNEI. The CDR3 nucleotides read TGTGCCAGCAGTGAAGGCTGGATTAACTATGGCTACACCTTC. As protein: CASSEGWINYGYTF.

This chain connects TRBV7-8 to TRBJ2-6, with D hard to call. Germline V lookup: CDR1 SGHVS, CDR2 FQNEAQ. Trimming stripped 2 bases from V and 4 bases from J, with 6 bases between. This CDR3 has 14 amino acids. CDR3 sequence reads: CASSLKSGANVLTF. CDR3 coding DNA: TGTGCCAGCAGCTTAAAGTCCGGGGCCAACGTCCTGACTTTC.

The V gene is TRBV7-2, the J gene TRBJ2-3; D unclear. Germline CDR1 reads SGHTA; CDR2 reads FQGNSA. Trimming left V 4 bases short and J 2 bases short, with 10 bases between. This CDR3 has 14 residues. The CDR3 spells CASSSSQDTDTQYF. CDR3 in DNA: TGTGCCAGCAGCTCGAGTCAAGACACAGATACGCAGTATTTT. The whole variable domain, filled in from reference TRBV7-2 and TRBJ2-3, reads GAGVSQSPSNKVTEKGKDVELRCDPISGHTALYWYRQSLGQGLEFLIYFQGNSAPDKSGLPSDRFSAERTGGSVSTLTIQRTQQEDSAVYLCASSSSQDTDTQYFGPGTRLTVL.

This clone has only one observation. This chain uses TRBV6-1 with TRBJ2-5, with TRBD2 identical over 7 bases. The J call may be mistaken, given a closer DNA end match to TRBJ2-7. The CDR3 totals 21 residues. Per the germline V gene, CDR1 is MNHNS and CDR2 is SASEGT. The CDR3 reads CASSERGGYTWGVLIPYEQYF. The CDR3 coding sequence is TGTGCCAGCAGTGAAAGGGGAGGGTACACCTGGGGGGTGTTGATACCGTACGAGCAGTACTTC.

The rearrangement joins TRBV7-2 to TRBJ2-7, with D maybe TRBD2 (6 bases). Looked up from germline, CDR1 is SGHTA and CDR2 is FQGNSA. The CDR3 runs 14 residues. V was clipped by 1 base and J by 3 bases, with 10 bases between them. CDR3 sequence reads: CASSLGFGGYEQYF. Here the CDR3 DNA reads TGTGCCAGCAGCTTAGGTTTCGGGGGCTACGAGCAGTACTTC.

This clone was seen only a few times. V is TRBV29-1 and J is TRBJ2-3, with D possibly TRBD1 on 6 matching bases. CDR1 and CDR2 (germline): SQVTM, ANQGSEA. V was clipped by 0 bases and J by 1 base, with 14 bases between them. The CDR3 has 16 amino acids. Here the CDR3 DNA reads TGCAGCGTTGAAGATCTAAAGACAGGAGGCACAGATACGCAGTATTTT. This gives the protein CSVEDLKTGGTDTQYF.